This T cell receptor beta chain was captured by sequencing in a study of OX40 agonist ivuxolimab in advanced cancers. Germline V CDR1 and CDR2: SGHAT, FQNNGV. The CDR3 length is 16 residues. Between the trimmed V and J ends, which lost 4 bases and 0 bases, there was a span of 15 bases. Assay used: immunoSEQ multiplex PCR; TCRdb lists only in-frame clones, some missing. Of just over 70,000 clones in the sample, roughly 89% were seen once. The clonotype originates from an adult with an advanced solid tumor such as melanoma, head and neck, liver or kidney cancer. This specimen consisted of CD4+ or CD8+ T cells sorted from blood, obtained in a trial of the OX40 agonist ivuxolimab. V gene TRBV11-2 combines with J gene TRBJ1-2; D gene unclear. The CDR3 region is CASSSKAKGSNYGYTF. The CDR3 bases are TGTGCCAGCAGCTCCAAGGCCAAGGGTTCTAACTATGGCTACACCTTC. Full variable domain (rest looked up from reference TRBV11-2 and TRBJ1-2): EAGVAQSPRYKIIEKRQSVAFWCNPISGHATLYWYQQILGQGPKLLIQFQNNGVVDDSQLPKDRFSAERLKGVDSTLKIQPAKLEDSAVYLCASSSKAKGSNYGYTFGSGTRLTVV.